The 22 T cell receptor beta chains in this list originate from one sample, sequenced in a study of blood T cell repertoires in COVID-19. This table comes from immunoSEQ multiplex PCR, and its TCRdb copy is limited to in-frame clones, with some not included. Among 200,000 or so clones listed, around nine tenths were seen once. Material: PBMCs or T cells enriched from blood (not recorded which). Every receptor here comes from a woman aged 25 to 39 who had been exposed to COVID-19.

The CDR3 is CASSYLPGQGLNGYTF. The CDR3 coding sequence is TGTGCCAGCAGTTACCTCCCGGGACAGGGATTGAATGGCTACACCTTC. The chain uses TRBV6-5 and TRBJ1-2; 9 bases map to TRBD1. CDR1 and CDR2 (germline): MNHEY, SVGAGI. V gave up 2 bases and J gave up 6 bases; unmatched junction bases: 10. CDR3 size: 16 residues.

The CDR3 DNA reads TGTGCCAGCTCACTCTTAGCGGGGAAATACAATGAGCAGTTCTTC. Translating it yields CASSLLAGKYNEQFF. This chain uses TRBV18 with TRBJ2-1; 8 bases agree with TRBD2. This CDR3 comprises 15 residues. Germline loops: CDR1 KGHSH, CDR2 LQKENI. J lost 4 bases, V lost 4 bases, and 6 bases had no gene match. The complete variable domain, with remaining parts taken from reference TRBV18 and TRBJ2-1, reads NAGVMQNPRHLVRRRGQEARLRCSPMKGHSHVYWYRQLPEEGLKFMVYLQKENIIDESGMPKERFSAEFPKEGPSILRIQQVVRGDSAAYFCASSLLAGKYNEQFFGPGTRLTVL.

The chain joins TRBV20-1 to TRBJ2-1, with 7 bases that match TRBD1. Unmatched junction bases numbered 7, after V lost 3 bases and J lost 5 bases. The CDR3 has 14 residues. The germline V gene encodes CDR1 DFQATT and CDR2 SNEGSKA (reference sequence). Here the CDR3 DNA reads TGCAGTGCTAGTGAGTGGACAGGCCACAATGAGCAGTTCTTC. It specifies CSASEWTGHNEQFF.

The chain is built from TRBV19 and TRBJ2-3; the match to TRBD1 covers 10 bases. Trimming removed 5 bases from V and 6 bases from J; junction bases left unmatched: 8. The CDR3 contains 15 residues. Germline CDR1 and CDR2: LNHDA and SQIVND (reference sequence). The CDR3 region is CASSQPGQGIDTQYF. The DNA for the CDR3 is TGTGCCAGTAGTCAGCCGGGACAGGGGATCGATACGCAGTATTTT.

The chain links TRBV20-1 to TRBJ2-2; 10 positions match TRBD1. Germline V CDR1 and CDR2: DFQATT, SNEGSKA (reference sequence). The CDR3 is 16 residues long. V lost 3 bases to trimming and J lost 7 bases; unmatched junction nucleotides: 11. The CDR3 sequence: CSASAAGTGVHGELFF. The CDR3 bases are TGCAGTGCTAGTGCTGCCGGGACAGGGGTGCACGGGGAGCTGTTTTTT.

The gene calls are TRBV5-1 and TRBJ1-2; 9 bases match TRBD1. This CDR3 is built from 14 residues. Germline CDR1 is SGHRS and CDR2 is YFSETQ. V gave up 1 base and J gave up 7 bases; unmatched junction bases: 5. DNA of the CDR3: TGCGCCAGCAGCTTGCCGGGACAGGGCTCTGGCTACACCTTC. Translation: CASSLPGQGSGYTF. The full variable domain, with the rest looked up from reference TRBV5-1 and TRBJ1-2, is KAGVTQTPRYLIKTRGQQVTLSCSPISGHRSVSWYQQTPGQGLQFLFEYFSETQRNKGNFPGRFSGRQFSNSRSEMNVSTLELGDSALYLCASSLPGQGSGYTFGSGTRLTVV.

The chain couples TRBV30 to TRBJ1-2; weak D call: TRBD1 (6 bases). Germline V gene sequence: CDR1 GTSNPN, CDR2 SVGIG (reference sequence). The CDR3 is 17 amino acids. The V gene lost 0 bases and the J gene lost 5 bases, with 22 bases spanning the gap. In DNA, the CDR3 is TGTGCCTGGAGTGTACCTGCGACCGACAGGTTCCTTTATGGCTACACCTTC. This translates into CAWSVPATDRFLYGYTF.

The chain has TRBV11-2 and TRBJ2-7; no clear D. The V gene's germline CDR1 is SGHAT and CDR2 FQNNGV. This CDR3 is 11 amino acids long. Trimming cost V 5 bases and J 2 bases, with 4 bases left between them. Here the CDR3 DNA reads TGTGCCAGCAGCCCGGCCTACGAGCAGTACTTC. This sequence encodes CASSPAYEQYF.

In nucleotides, the CDR3 is TGTGCCAGCGTGCGAAGGGGGTCTGAAGCTTTCTTT. Its protein is CASVRRGSEAFF. This rearrangement joins TRBV6-5 to TRBJ1-1; possible D gene TRBD1, 6 bases. Germline V gene lookup returns CDR1 MNHEY and CDR2 SVGAGI. V lost 8 bases and J 6 bases, leaving 13 bases between the germline ends. CDR3 length equals 12 residues.

V is TRBV4-1 and J is TRBJ2-5, with TRBD2 matching over 13 bases. Trimming took 3 bases from V and 5 from J; bases not matched to a gene: 15. CDR3 length equals 19 residues. Germline V CDR1 and CDR2: MGHRA, YSYEKL. DNA of the CDR3: TGCGCCAGCAGCCAGTTTGGGCGGACTAGCGGGAGCATCCTGGAGACCCAGTACTTC. Translated: CASSQFGRTSGSILETQYF.

The J gene is TRBJ2-7, the V gene TRBV7-2, with TRBD2 matching 8 bases. V dropped 5 bases and J dropped 7; count of bases not matched to a gene: 13. This CDR3 is 15 amino acids long. CDR1 is SGHTA, CDR2 FQGNSA, per germline. CDR3 amino acids: CASSPLAGSGREQYF. The DNA of the CDR3 is TGTGCCAGCAGCCCGCTAGCGGGCTCGGGGAGGGAGCAGTACTTC.

This clone came up once. J is TRBJ1-2 and V is TRBV27; 7 nucleotides agree with TRBD1. Germline CDR1 is MNHEY and CDR2 is SMNVEV (reference sequence). CDR3 size: 13 residues. Germline trimming cut 3 bases from V and 6 bases from J; bases unmatched to any gene: 4. DNA of the CDR3: TGTGCCAGCAGTTTCAGGGGGAGGAATGGCTACACCTTC. It is translated as CASSFRGRNGYTF.

This rearrangement joins TRBV19 to TRBJ1-2; TRBD1 matches 10 bases. The CDR3 extends over 15 amino acids. J gave up 12 bases and V 1 base, and 11 bases lay outside the gene matches. The germline V gene encodes CDR1 LNHDA and CDR2 SQIVND (reference sequence). This CDR3 reads CASSIAGGTGDRNTF. CDR3 sequence (DNA): TGTGCCAGTAGTATAGCCGGCGGGACAGGGGATCGGAACACCTTC.

The CDR3 protein is CASSLASGPIYEQYF. In nucleotides, the CDR3 is TGTGCCAGCAGCTTAGCTAGCGGGCCCATTTACGAGCAGTACTTC. This sequence joins TRBV7-9 and TRBJ2-7; TRBD2 agrees at 7 bases. Germline V lookup: CDR1 SEHNR, CDR2 FQNEAQ (reference sequence). This CDR3 contains 15 residues. J was trimmed by 4 bases and V by 0 bases; bases with no gene match: 6.

This clone was recorded only once. The chain carries TRBV9 and TRBJ2-2; 10 positions agree with TRBD2. With V trimmed by 0 bases and J by 8 bases, 7 bases remained unmatched. The CDR3 runs to 16 residues. From germline, CDR1 is SGDLS and CDR2 YYNGEE. In DNA form, the CDR3 reads TGTGCCAGCAGCGTAGCCCTAGCGGGAGAGCTAGGGGAGCTGTTTTTT. Protein product: CASSVALAGELGELFF.

The chain is built from TRBV7-9 and TRBJ2-7; D possibly corresponds to TRBD2 (6 bases). CDR3 length: 15 residues. V lost 0 bases and J lost 7, with 16 bases in between. Germline V gene data show CDR1 as SEHNR and CDR2 as FQNEAQ (reference sequence). The DNA for the CDR3 is TGTGCCAGCAGCTTAGCGCTGGGGAGGCAGACTGAGCAGTACTTC. It codes for CASSLALGRQTEQYF.

The DNA for the CDR3 is TGTGCCATCCGGGAGGGAAATGAGCAGTTCTTC. Its translation: CAIREGNEQFF. V usage is TRBV10-3 and J usage is TRBJ2-1, with 8 bases matching TRBD2. V trimming: 8 bases; J trimming: 7 bases; junction bases outside the gene matches: 1. This CDR3 comprises 11 residues. The germline CDR1 and CDR2 sequences are ENHRY and SYGVKD.

For the CDR3, the DNA is TGTGCCAGCAGTTCCACCCTGGGGGGGAGCTACACCTTC. Amino acids: CASSSTLGGSYTF. This chain uses TRBV28 with TRBJ1-2; TRBD1 might be the D (5 bases). This CDR3 region has 13 residues. From germline, CDR1 is MDHEN and CDR2 SYDVKM. The V and J ends lost 4 bases and 9 bases respectively, with 15 bases between them.

This sequence joins TRBV27 and TRBJ1-6, with a possible D match to TRBD1 (6 bases). Germline V gene lookup returns CDR1 MNHEY and CDR2 SMNVEV (reference sequence). V gave up 5 bases and J gave up 7 bases, with 12 bases separating them. The CDR3 contains 14 residues. The chain's CDR3 is CASSVGRGNSPLHF. The CDR3 DNA is TGTGCCAGCAGTGTCGGGAGGGGGAATTCACCCCTCCACTTT.

CDR3 sequence reads: CASSIATTGAGETQYF. The CDR3 nucleotides are TGTGCCAGTAGTATAGCCACGACAGGGGCGGGGGAGACCCAGTACTTC. The chain combines TRBV19 with TRBJ2-5; 8 bases map to TRBD1. Trimming took 1 base from V and 5 from J; bases not matched to a gene: 9. Looked up from germline, CDR1 is LNHDA and CDR2 is SQIVND (reference sequence). The CDR3 contains 16 residues.

The chain has TRBV5-3 and TRBJ2-1; a possible D gene is TRBD1 (6 bases). TRBV5-3 is an open reading frame whose function is uncertain. The V gene lost 0 bases and the J gene lost 8 bases, with 15 bases spanning the gap. The CDR3 sequence is 15 residues long. The DNA for the CDR3 is TGTGCCAGAAGCTTGGCCGTGAAGGCAGGGGATGAGCAGTTCTTC. This codes for CARSLAVKAGDEQFF.

V and J are TRBV5-1 and TRBJ2-1; 13 bases match TRBD2. J gave up 6 bases and V 4 bases, and 13 bases lay outside the gene matches. This CDR3 contains 18 residues. The germline V gene encodes CDR1 SGHRS and CDR2 YFSETQ. The CDR3 DNA follows: TGCGCCAGCAGCCCTGGGGCCGGGACTAGCGGGATCGGCAATGAGCAGTTCTTC. Translated, it gives CASSPGAGTSGIGNEQFF.